What follows are 16 T cell receptor beta chains derived from one specimen sequenced in a study of T cell responses to AZD1222 COVID-19 vaccine. This table comes from immunoSEQ multiplex PCR, and its TCRdb copy is limited to in-frame clones, with some not included. Among 150,000 to 180,000 clones listed, about 87% were seen once. Sequences were derived from peripheral blood, sampled on day 0 of AZD1222 vaccination. These receptors were taken from an adult in good health.

The chain combines TRBV5-1 with TRBJ1-2; 8 nucleotides align to TRBD1. V was pared by 4 bases and J by 0 bases, with 11 bases of the junction left unmatched. The germline V gene has CDR1 SGHRS and CDR2 YFSETQ. The CDR3 runs to 17 residues. CDR3 in amino acids: CASSASTGALANYGYTF. CDR3 bases: TGCGCCAGCAGCGCCTCGACAGGGGCGTTAGCTAACTATGGCTACACCTTC.

DNA of the CDR3: TGCGCCAGCAGGAGGACACGGGACTACGAGCAGTACTTC. Translated: CASRRTRDYEQYF. V usage is TRBV10-1 and J usage is TRBJ2-7; D may be TRBD1 or TRBD2 (5 bases each). Trimming pared 6 bases from V and 3 bases from J, leaving 12 bases between. CDR1 and CDR2 (germline): WNHNN, SYGVQD (reference sequence). This CDR3 comprises 13 residues.

This clone was seen a few times. The chain couples TRBV4-3 to TRBJ1-1; the D is unclear. The CDR3 contains 15 residues. V was clipped by 6 bases and J by 1 base, with 15 bases between them. Germline CDR1 is LGHNA and CDR2 is YSLEER. CDR3 residues: CASSELWTGNTEAFF. The CDR3 nucleotides are TGCGCCAGCAGTGAGTTATGGACTGGGAACACTGAAGCTTTCTTT.

This clone came up once. This chain uses TRBV11-2 with TRBJ2-7, with 7 bases lining up with TRBD2. Losses at the gene ends were 1 base for V and 7 bases for J; bases not matched to a gene: 7. The CDR3 is 14 amino acids. Germline-derived CDR1 and CDR2 are SGHAT and FQNNGV. The chain's CDR3 is CASSLGLAGGEQYF. In DNA form, the CDR3 reads TGTGCCAGCAGCTTAGGACTAGCCGGGGGGGAGCAGTACTTC. The whole variable domain, remainder taken from reference TRBV11-2 and TRBJ2-7, is EAGVAQSPRYKIIEKRQSVAFWCNPISGHATLYWYQQILGQGPKLLIQFQNNGVVDDSQLPKDRFSAERLKGVDSTLKIQPAKLEDSAVYLCASSLGLAGGEQYFGPGTRLTVT.

This clone was detected once. This chain uses TRBV5-4 with TRBJ2-1; D ambiguous. CDR1 and CDR2 (germline): SGHNT, YYREEE (reference sequence). The CDR3 extends over 14 amino acids. Deletions cut 1 base from V and 6 bases from J, with 11 bases between. CDR3 in DNA: TGTGCCAGCAGCTTGAAGCTGCACGTCAATGAGCAGTTCTTC. Residues: CASSLKLHVNEQFF.

The rearrangement links TRBV7-2 to TRBJ1-1; a possible D gene is TRBD1 (6 bases). The CDR3 has 14 amino acids. V was clipped by 5 bases and J by 6 bases, with 16 bases between them. The germline V gene encodes CDR1 SGHTA and CDR2 FQGNSA. DNA of the CDR3: TGTGCCAGCAGCCCGGACAGAATGGCTCCTGAAGCTTTCTTT. This translates into CASSPDRMAPEAFF. The whole variable domain, filled in from reference TRBV7-2 and TRBJ1-1, reads GAGVSQSPSNKVTEKGKDVELRCDPISGHTALYWYRQSLGQGLEFLIYFQGNSAPDKSGLPSDRFSAERTGGSVSTLTIQRTQQEDSAVYLCASSPDRMAPEAFFGQGTRLTVV.

V and J are TRBV27 and TRBJ2-7, with D perhaps TRBD1 (5 bases). Trimming shortened V by 0 bases and J by 2 bases, and 8 bases separated the two germline ends. The germline gives CDR1 MNHEY, CDR2 SMNVEV (reference sequence). There are 14 residues in the CDR3. CDR3 DNA sequence: TGTGCCAGCAGTTTATCTACAGGCGCCTACGAGCAGTACTTC. Residues: CASSLSTGAYEQYF.

This chain uses TRBV5-4 with TRBJ2-2; TRBD2 might be the D (7 bases). The V end was cut by 0 bases, the J end by 5 bases, with 14 bases between. The germline CDR1 and CDR2 sequences are SGHNT and YYREEE (reference sequence). CDR3 size: 16 residues. CDR3 bases: TGTGCCAGCAGCTTGGATCGGGGGGCGGGAACCGGGGAGCTGTTTTTT. Its protein product is CASSLDRGAGTGELFF.

This CDR3 is CASSIGPGTGPYEQYF. The CDR3 DNA reads as TGTGCCAGTAGTATTGGACCCGGGACAGGACCCTACGAGCAGTACTTC. The chain is built from TRBV19 and TRBJ2-7; 8 positions match TRBD1. This CDR3 contains 16 residues. V trimming: 3 bases; J trimming: 2 bases; junction bases outside the gene matches: 9. Germline CDR1 LNHDA, CDR2 SQIVND (reference sequence).

This clone appeared a few times. The genes are TRBV9 and TRBJ2-2; D gene ambiguous. V gave up 0 bases and J gave up 7 bases, with 7 bases separating them. The CDR3 loop spans 13 amino acids. The germline V gene encodes CDR1 SGDLS and CDR2 YYNGEE. The CDR3 sequence is CASSVDDFGELFF. The CDR3 nucleotides read TGTGCCAGCAGCGTAGATGATTTCGGGGAGCTGTTTTTT.

The chain carries TRBV27 and TRBJ2-7; D is possibly TRBD1 (6 bases). The germline gives CDR1 MNHEY, CDR2 SMNVEV (reference sequence). The CDR3 is made up of 14 amino acids. V was clipped by 4 bases and J by 2 bases, with 12 bases between them. DNA for the CDR3: TGTGCCAGCAGTTCCAGGGGAGAAACCTACGAGCAGTACTTC. The encoded protein is CASSSRGETYEQYF.

The J gene is TRBJ2-7, the V gene TRBV3-1 (or the pseudogene TRBV3-2); TRBD2 aligns across 8 bases. This CDR3 is 15 amino acids long. V trimming: 4 bases; J trimming: 0 bases; junction bases outside the gene matches: 5. Germline V gives CDR1 LGHDT, CDR2 YNNKEL (reference sequence). The CDR3 sequence: CASSLSGTSSYEQYF. The CDR3 DNA reads as TGTGCCAGCAGCCTGTCCGGGACTAGCTCCTACGAGCAGTACTTC.

V usage is TRBV28 and J usage is TRBJ1-5; D ambiguous. CDR3 length: 15 amino acids. The germline V and J ends were trimmed by 3 bases and 0 bases, with 9 bases remaining between them. Germline-derived CDR1 and CDR2 are MDHEN and SYDVKM. The CDR3 DNA reads as TGTGCCAGCAGTTTCGTGCCGGCTAGCAATCAGCCCCAGCATTTT. It yields the protein CASSFVPASNQPQHF.

The CDR3 region is CASSPMLSTEAFF. DNA of the CDR3: TGTGCCAGCTCACCAATGCTTTCCACTGAAGCTTTCTTT. The J gene is TRBJ1-1, the V gene TRBV18; D unresolved. Germline V gene sequence: CDR1 KGHSH, CDR2 LQKENI. Trimming pared 2 bases from V and 4 bases from J, leaving 8 bases between. This CDR3 is built from 13 residues.

V gene TRBV4-3 combines with J gene TRBJ1-2; D is unresolved. Germline values: CDR1 LGHNA, CDR2 YSLEER. There are 15 residues in the CDR3. V lost 0 bases and J 2 bases, leaving 10 bases between the germline ends. CDR3 nucleotide sequence: TGCGCCAGCAGCCAAGATCATGGCAGGAACTATGGCTACACCTTC. Its protein is CASSQDHGRNYGYTF.

The rearrangement links TRBV6-8 to TRBJ1-1; D gene ambiguous. CDR1 and CDR2 from the germline V gene are MNHGY and SAAAGT. The CDR3 covers 13 residues. V was trimmed by 9 bases and J by 3 bases, leaving 14 bases between them. The DNA for the CDR3 is TGTGCCAGTCCCCCGTTAAGTCACACTGAAGCTTTCTTT. It translates to CASPPLSHTEAFF.